Each of the 14 T cell receptor beta chains below was sequenced from the same sample in a study of beta chain features in type 1 diabetes. General study points: There was a moderate but significant shortening of TCRB CDR3s in all four CD4+ subsets of Type 1 diabetes patients.

Their specific antigens are unknown. Sequenced material consisted of expressed TCRB transcripts (all of the isolated RNA was reverse transcribed). TCRdb's table, derived via immunoSEQ multiplex PCR, lists solely in-frame clones and lacks some. The sample includes fewer than 45,000 clones, 65% to 70% seen only once; the top ten take approximately 1.7%. The sequenced material came from Tregs from blood. These receptors were collected from a man aged 25 to 45 with type 1 diabetes. Some clones in this sample may be carry-over from other donors' samples.

Only one count was recorded for this clone. The chain joins TRBV29-1 to TRBJ1-1; 7 positions match TRBD1. Germline CDR1 and CDR2: SQVTM and ANQGSEA. Germline trimming cut 3 bases from V and 0 bases from J; bases unmatched to any gene: 1. This CDR3 is built from 13 residues. CDR3 sequence (DNA): TGCAGCGTTGAGACAGGGCTGAACACTGAAGCTTTCTTT. It encodes CSVETGLNTEAFF.

This chain joins TRBV19 and TRBJ1-5; the D gene is possibly TRBD1 (6 bases). From germline, CDR1 is LNHDA and CDR2 SQIVND (reference sequence). Trimming took 7 bases from V and 7 from J, leaving 23 bases between them. The CDR3 loop spans 16 amino acids. The CDR3 region is CASTPLGQGPTQPQHF. CDR3 nucleotide sequence: TGTGCCAGTACCCCCCTAGGGCAGGGGCCCACCCAGCCCCAGCATTTT. The variable domain in full, with the rest retrieved from reference TRBV19 and TRBJ1-5, is DGGITQSPKYLFRKEGQNVTLSCEQNLNHDAMYWYRQDPGQGLRLIYYSQIVNDFQKGDIAEGYSVSREKKESFPLTVTSAQKNPTAFYLCASTPLGQGPTQPQHFGDGTRLSIL.

This chain uses TRBV27 with TRBJ2-7; perhaps TRBD1 as D (6 bases). V gave up 5 bases and J gave up 4 bases, with 12 bases separating them. In germline, CDR1 is MNHEY, CDR2 SMNVEV (reference sequence). This CDR3 is built from 13 residues. The CDR3 is CASSPNRAYEQYF. The CDR3 coding sequence is TGTGCCAGCAGTCCCAACAGGGCGTACGAGCAGTACTTC.

The chain uses TRBV5-1 and TRBJ1-5; the match to TRBD1 covers 7 bases. Germline assignment: CDR1 SGHRS and CDR2 YFSETQ. There are 15 residues in the CDR3. V lost 4 bases and J lost 1; bases outside the gene matches: 5. The CDR3 region has the DNA TGCGCCAGCAGCAGGGGGCAGACGAGCAATCAGCCCCAGCATTTT. It specifies CASSRGQTSNQPQHF.

Only a few counts were recorded for this clone. The chain is built from TRBV6-1 and TRBJ2-3; D not resolved. The CDR3 runs to 12 residues. Germline V gives CDR1 MNHNS, CDR2 SASEGT. The V and J ends lost 4 bases and 4 bases respectively, with 6 bases between them. Here the CDR3 reads CASSGGADTQYF. The CDR3 region has the DNA TGTGCCAGCAGTGGAGGAGCAGATACGCAGTATTTT.

This clone was observed a few times. The same CDR3 is also encoded by other DNA sequences in this sample. This chain connects TRBV7-2 to TRBJ2-7; D not certain. Germline loops: CDR1 SGHTA, CDR2 FQGNSA. The V end was cut by 1 base, the J end by 3 bases, with 7 bases between. This CDR3 has 13 residues. CDR3 region: CASSLVSGYEQYF. CDR3 bases: TGTGCCAGCAGCTTAGTATCGGGCTACGAGCAGTACTTC.

The gene calls are TRBV29-1 and TRBJ1-6; D ambiguous. The V gene's germline CDR1 is SQVTM and CDR2 ANQGSEA. The CDR3 consists of 14 residues. Trimming removed 5 bases from V and 10 bases from J, with 18 bases in between. CDR3 residues: CSVKNHLEGSPLHF. CDR3 nucleotide sequence: TGCAGCGTTAAAAACCACTTAGAGGGCTCACCCCTCCACTTT.

This chain connects TRBV29-1 to TRBJ2-7; TRBD1 matches 8 bases. Trimming cost V 6 bases and J 2 bases; bases outside gene matches: 3. Germline values: CDR1 SQVTM, CDR2 ANQGSEA. The CDR3 consists of 12 residues. CDR3 sequence: CSVPGQAYEQYF. CDR3 nucleotide sequence: TGCAGCGTGCCGGGACAGGCCTACGAGCAGTACTTC.

This chain connects TRBV29-1 to TRBJ1-5; D remains unclear. This CDR3 is 13 amino acids long. CDR1 SQVTM and CDR2 ANQGSEA come from the germline V gene. V dropped 1 base and J dropped 7 bases, with 11 bases sitting between them. The CDR3 DNA sequence: TGCAGCGTTGAAGTTATGGAGGGCCAGCCCCAGCATTTT. Its protein product is CSVEVMEGQPQHF.

The chain is built from TRBV7-9 and TRBJ2-3; TRBD1 aligns across 8 bases. This CDR3 has 18 amino acids. The trim removed 1 base at V and 2 bases at J, leaving 11 bases unmatched. The V gene's germline CDR1 is SEHNR and CDR2 FQNEAQ (reference sequence). CDR3 protein: CASSLVAWTGSFTDTQYF. Here the CDR3 DNA reads TGTGCCAGCAGCTTAGTAGCCTGGACAGGGTCCTTCACAGATACGCAGTATTTT. Looking up the rest from reference TRBV7-9 and TRBJ2-3 gives the full variable domain: DTGVSQNPRHKITKRGQNVTFRCDPISEHNRLYWYRQTLGQGPEFLTYFQNEAQLEKSRLLSDRFSAERPKGSFSTLEIQRTEQGDSAMYLCASSLVAWTGSFTDTQYFGPGTRLTVL.

CDR3 DNA sequence: TGCGCCAGCAGCTCGTCTGTAGGAGGTGGAAACACCATATATTTT. Translated, it gives CASSSSVGGGNTIYF. The chain is built from TRBV5-1 and TRBJ1-3; D uncertain. The CDR3 spans 15 residues. Trimming removed 3 bases from V and 3 bases from J, with 13 bases in between. Germline CDR1 and CDR2: SGHRS and YFSETQ.

This clone has only one observation. The genes are TRBV28 and TRBJ2-7; D is perhaps TRBD2 (6 bases). Trimming took 7 bases from V and 0 from J, leaving 13 bases between them. The CDR3 extends over 14 amino acids. The germline V gene has CDR1 MDHEN and CDR2 SYDVKM. The CDR3 spells CASTAAGRSYEQYF. CDR3 DNA sequence: TGTGCCAGCACCGCAGCGGGCCGCTCCTACGAGCAGTACTTC.

A few counts support this clone. The J gene is TRBJ1-6, the V gene TRBV18; 8 nucleotides align to TRBD1. CDR1 and CDR2 (germline): KGHSH, LQKENI. V shed 5 bases, J shed 8 bases, and the junction held 8 bases outside the gene matches. This CDR3 spans 15 amino acids. CDR3 nucleotide sequence: TGTGCCAGCTCAAGGGGACAGGCGGGCGATTCACCCCTCCACTTT. This sequence encodes CASSRGQAGDSPLHF.

The J gene is TRBJ2-3, the V gene TRBV7-9, with TRBD2 matching over 9 bases. The CDR3 runs to 15 residues. V shed 2 bases, J shed 4 bases, and the junction held 4 bases outside the gene matches. Per germline, CDR1 SEHNR and CDR2 FQNEAQ (reference sequence). CDR3 in amino acids: CASSLSRGGPDTQYF. The CDR3 coding sequence is TGTGCCAGCAGCTTATCGCGGGGGGGCCCAGATACGCAGTATTTT.